A selection of T cell receptor beta chains follows, all from one sample in a study of cytomegalovirus exposure and HLA in healthy donors. Measured with immunoSEQ multiplex PCR; TCRdb has only the in-frame clones, and not every one. The data contain approximately 150,000 clones, approximately 71% of them seen just once; the ten biggest clones take up about 11%. The sample consisted of PBMCs. The source of these receptors is a man younger than 35 in good health and CMV-seropositive. Both conserved end residues are part of each CDR3. The order of the fields is D gene, J gene, V gene, clone size, CDR3 DNA, CDR3 protein. A D gene is named only where the DNA matches it firmly. Clone size, where shown, is once, few, many, or a class for clones that have expanded.

-,TRBJ2-7,TRBV19,-,TGTGCCAGTAGTATAGGTTTGGCGACAGGCTTCCCATACGAGCAGTACTTC,CASSIGLATGFPYEQYF
TRBD2,TRBJ2-1,TRBV5-1,once,TGCGCCAGCGGACTAGCGGGAGACAATGAGCAGTTCTTC,CASGLAGDNEQFF
-,TRBJ1-1,TRBV6-1,few,TGTGCCAGCAGTGAAGGGGAGGGGGGGAGCACTGAAGCTTTCTTT,CASSEGEGGSTEAFF
-,TRBJ1-2,TRBV25-1,-,TGTGCCAGCAGTGGTGCCGGGGTTAACGAGTTGCTTTATGGCTACACCTTC,CASSGAGVNELLYGYTF
TRBD1,TRBJ2-7,TRBV27,once,TGTGCCAGCAGCCTTCGGGGACAGTTCGGCGGCCCAAGCTCCTACGAGCAGTACTTC,CASSLRGQFGGPSSYEQYF
TRBD2,TRBJ2-3,TRBV7-3,-,TGTGCCAGCAGCCCAAGCGGGATTTGGACAGATACGCAGTATTTT,CASSPSGIWTDTQYF
TRBD1,TRBJ1-1,TRBV19,-,TGTGCCAGTAGTTCGACAGGGCTCACTGAAGCTTTCTTT,CASSSTGLTEAFF
TRBD2,TRBJ2-2,TRBV5-1,-,TGCGCCAGCAGCTTGGCGCCTAGCGGGCACCAAATCGCGAACACCGGGGAGCTGTTTTTT,CASSLAPSGHQIANTGELFF
TRBD1,TRBJ2-4,TRBV6-8,-,TGTGCCAGCAGGGACAGGGGGCGTTCACACCTAGCCAAAAACATTCAGTACTTC,CASRDRGRSHLAKNIQYF
TRBD1,TRBJ2-7,TRBV2,-,TGTGCCAGCAGTGTGCGACAGGGGGGATCCGAGCAGTACTTC,CASSVRQGGSEQYF
TRBD2,TRBJ2-1,TRBV30,-,TGTGCCGCTAGCGGGGGTTACAATGAGCAGTTCTTC,CAASGGYNEQFF
TRBD2,TRBJ2-3,TRBV28,few,TGTGCCAGCAGTTTTTCAGCGGGGGGCACAGATACGCAGTATTTT,CASSFSAGGTDTQYF
TRBD2,TRBJ2-3,TRBV6-5,-,TGTGCCAGCAGTTATCAAGCCGGGACTATCACAGATACGCAGTATTTT,CASSYQAGTITDTQYF
TRBD1,TRBJ1-1,TRBV19,few,TGTGCCAGTAGTATACTAGGGACAGGGAGGACTGAAGCTTTCTTT,CASSILGTGRTEAFF
-,TRBJ1-5,TRBV30,-,TGTGCCTGGAAGGGGCCCCTCGTAGGTCAGCCCCAGCATTTT,CAWKGPLVGQPQHF
-,TRBJ2-5,TRBV2,once,TGTGCCAGCAGTGTAACTTCGTGGGAGGAGACCCAGTACTTC,CASSVTSWEETQYF